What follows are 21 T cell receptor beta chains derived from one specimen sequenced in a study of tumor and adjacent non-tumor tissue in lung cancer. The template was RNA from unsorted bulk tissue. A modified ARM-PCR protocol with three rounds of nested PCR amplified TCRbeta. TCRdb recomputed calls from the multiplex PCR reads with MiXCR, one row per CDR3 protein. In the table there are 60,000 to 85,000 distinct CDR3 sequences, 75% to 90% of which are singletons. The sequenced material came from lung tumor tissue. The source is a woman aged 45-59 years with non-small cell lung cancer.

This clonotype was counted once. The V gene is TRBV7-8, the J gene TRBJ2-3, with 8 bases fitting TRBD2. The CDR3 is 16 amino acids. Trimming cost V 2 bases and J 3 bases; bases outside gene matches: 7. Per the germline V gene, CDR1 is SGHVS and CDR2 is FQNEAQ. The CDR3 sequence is CASSLNAAGDTDTQYF. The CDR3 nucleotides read TGTGCCAGCAGCTTAAATGCAGCGGGAGATACAGATACGCAGTATTTT.

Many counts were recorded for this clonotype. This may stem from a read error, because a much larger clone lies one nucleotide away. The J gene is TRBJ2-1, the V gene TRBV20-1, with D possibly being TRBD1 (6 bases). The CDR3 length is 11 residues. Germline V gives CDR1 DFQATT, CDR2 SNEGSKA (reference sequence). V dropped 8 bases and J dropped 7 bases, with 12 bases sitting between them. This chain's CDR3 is CSITQGNEQFF. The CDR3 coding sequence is TGCAGTATTACACAGGGTAATGAGCAGTTCTTC.

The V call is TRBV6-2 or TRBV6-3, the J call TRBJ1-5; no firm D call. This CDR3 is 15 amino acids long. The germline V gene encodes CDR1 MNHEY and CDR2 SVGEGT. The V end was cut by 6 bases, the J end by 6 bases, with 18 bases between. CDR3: CASRLGPQPLQPQHF. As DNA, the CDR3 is TGTGCCAGCAGATTAGGACCCCAACCTCTTCAGCCCCAGCATTTT.

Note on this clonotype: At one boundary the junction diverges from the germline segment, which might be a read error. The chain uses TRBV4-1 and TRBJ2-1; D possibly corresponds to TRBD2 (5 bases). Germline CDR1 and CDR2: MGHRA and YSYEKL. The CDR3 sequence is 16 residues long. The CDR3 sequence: CAGTKVVFPVYNERYF. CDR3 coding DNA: TGCGCCGGCACAAAGGTGGTATTCCCGGTCTACAATGAGCGGTACTTC.

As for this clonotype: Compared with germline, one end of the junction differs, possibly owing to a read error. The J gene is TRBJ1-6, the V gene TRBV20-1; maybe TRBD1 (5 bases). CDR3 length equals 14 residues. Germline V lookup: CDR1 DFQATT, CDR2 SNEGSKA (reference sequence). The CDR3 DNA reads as TGCAGTGCTACCACCCAGGGTCGGAATTCACCACTCCACTTT. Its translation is CSATTQGRNSPLHF.

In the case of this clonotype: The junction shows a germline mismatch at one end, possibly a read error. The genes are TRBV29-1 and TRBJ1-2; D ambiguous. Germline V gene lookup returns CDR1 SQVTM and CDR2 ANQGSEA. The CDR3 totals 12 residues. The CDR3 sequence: CSVGRANNGYTF. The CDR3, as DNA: TGTAGCGTTGGGCGGGCAAACAATGGCTACACCTTC.

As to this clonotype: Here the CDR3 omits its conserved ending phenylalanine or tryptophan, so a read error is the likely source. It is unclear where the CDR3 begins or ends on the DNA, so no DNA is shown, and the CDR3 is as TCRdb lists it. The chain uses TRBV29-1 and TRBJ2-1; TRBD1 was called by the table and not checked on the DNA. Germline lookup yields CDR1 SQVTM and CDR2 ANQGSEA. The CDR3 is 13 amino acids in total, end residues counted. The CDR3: CSVDRGRRNEPFL.

CDR3 region: CSTELAVGTYEQYF. CDR3 bases: TGCAGTACGGAACTAGCGGTAGGAACCTACGAGCAGTACTTC. This sequence joins TRBV20-1 and TRBJ2-7; TRBD2 matches at 8 bases. This CDR3 contains 14 residues. The V segment lost 8 bases and the J segment 2 bases; nucleotides outside the gene matches: 11. Germline V CDR1 and CDR2: DFQATT, SNEGSKA (reference sequence).

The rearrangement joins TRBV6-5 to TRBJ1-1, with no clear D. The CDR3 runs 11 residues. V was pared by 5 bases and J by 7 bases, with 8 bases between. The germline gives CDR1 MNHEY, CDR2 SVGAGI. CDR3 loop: CASSRGNEAFF. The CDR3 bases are TGTGCCAGCAGTCGGGGAAATGAAGCTTTCTTT.

This chain's CDR3 is CSAPRPSGHGAPGELFF. CDR3 nucleotides: TGCAGTGCACCCCGCCCCTCGGGACATGGGGCCCCCGGGGAGCTGTTTTTT. The gene calls are TRBV20-1 and TRBJ2-2; a weak D match, TRBD1 (6 bases). The CDR3 consists of 17 residues. The germline gives CDR1 DFQATT, CDR2 SNEGSKA (reference sequence). Trimming shortened V by 6 bases and J by 6 bases, and 26 bases separated the two germline ends.

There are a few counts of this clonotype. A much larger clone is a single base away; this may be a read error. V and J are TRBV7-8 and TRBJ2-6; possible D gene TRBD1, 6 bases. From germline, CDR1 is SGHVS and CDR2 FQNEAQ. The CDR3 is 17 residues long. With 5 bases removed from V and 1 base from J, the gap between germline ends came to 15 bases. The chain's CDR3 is CASSPRTGLSGANVLTF. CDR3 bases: TGTGCCAGCAGCCCCAGAACAGGGTTGTCTGGGGCCAACGTCCTGACTTTC.

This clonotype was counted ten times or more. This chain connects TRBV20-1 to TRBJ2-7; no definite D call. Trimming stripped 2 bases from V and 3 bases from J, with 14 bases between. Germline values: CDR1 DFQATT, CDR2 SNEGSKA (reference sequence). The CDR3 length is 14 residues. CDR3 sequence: CSARRPGDYYEQYF. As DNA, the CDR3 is TGCAGTGCTAGACGACCAGGTGATTACTACGAGCAGTACTTC.

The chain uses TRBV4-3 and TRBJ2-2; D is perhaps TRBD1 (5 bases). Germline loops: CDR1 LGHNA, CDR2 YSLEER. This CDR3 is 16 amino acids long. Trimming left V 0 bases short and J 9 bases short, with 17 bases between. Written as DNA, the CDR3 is TGCGCCAGCAGCCAAGATTACCAGGAGCAGGGAAGGGAGCTGTTTTTT. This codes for CASSQDYQEQGRELFF.

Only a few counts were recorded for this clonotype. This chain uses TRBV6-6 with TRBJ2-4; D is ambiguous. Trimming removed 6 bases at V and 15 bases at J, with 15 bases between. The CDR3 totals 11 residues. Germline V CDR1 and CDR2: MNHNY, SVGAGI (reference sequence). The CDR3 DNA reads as TGTGCCAGCAGAGACGGGCGGTTTAGGTACTTC. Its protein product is CASRDGRFRYF.

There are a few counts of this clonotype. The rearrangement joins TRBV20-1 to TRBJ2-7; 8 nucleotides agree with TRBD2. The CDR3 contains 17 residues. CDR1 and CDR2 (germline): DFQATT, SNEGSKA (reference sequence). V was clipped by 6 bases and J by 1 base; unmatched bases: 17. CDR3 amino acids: CSASGLATGGFSYEQYF. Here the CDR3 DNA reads TGCAGTGCCTCAGGGTTGGCAACGGGAGGGTTTTCCTACGAGCAGTACTTC.

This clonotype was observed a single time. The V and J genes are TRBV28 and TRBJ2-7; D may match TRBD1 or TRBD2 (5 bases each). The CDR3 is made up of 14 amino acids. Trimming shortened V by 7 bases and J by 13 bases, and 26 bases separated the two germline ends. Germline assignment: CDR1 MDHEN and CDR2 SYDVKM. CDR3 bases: TGTGCCAGCAAAGCGGAACAGGACGCTTCGGAACAATACTTC. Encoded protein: CASKAEQDASEQYF. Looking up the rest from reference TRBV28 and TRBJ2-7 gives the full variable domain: DVKVTQSSRYLVKRTGEKVFLECVQDMDHENMFWYRQDPGLGLRLIYFSYDVKMKEKGDIPEGYSVSREKKERFSLILESASTNQTSMYLCASKAEQDASEQYFGPGTRLTVT.

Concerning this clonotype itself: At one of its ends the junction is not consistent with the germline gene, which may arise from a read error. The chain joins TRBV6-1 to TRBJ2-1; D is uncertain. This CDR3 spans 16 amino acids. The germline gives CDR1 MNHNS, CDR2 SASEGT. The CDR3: CASSAIREGSYNEQFF. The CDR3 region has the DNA TGTGCTAGCAGTGCTATAAGGGAAGGCTCCTACAATGAGCAGTTCTTC.

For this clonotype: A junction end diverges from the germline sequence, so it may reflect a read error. The CDR3 region has the DNA TGCGCCAGTAGCCCCCCAACAGGGGTTTTGGTCACCGGGGAGCTGTTTTTT. Residues: CASSPPTGVLVTGELFF. The rearrangement links TRBV4-1 to TRBJ2-2, with 7 bases aligning to TRBD1. Per the germline V gene, CDR1 is MGHRA and CDR2 is YSYEKL. CDR3 length: 17 residues.

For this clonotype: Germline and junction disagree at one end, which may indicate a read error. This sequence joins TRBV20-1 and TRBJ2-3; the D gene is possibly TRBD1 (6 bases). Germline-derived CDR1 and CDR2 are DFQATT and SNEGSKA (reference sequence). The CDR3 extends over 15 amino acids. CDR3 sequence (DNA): TGCAGTGCTCCAGGGACAAGGGGAAACACAGATACGCAATATTTT. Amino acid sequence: CSAPGTRGNTDTQYF.

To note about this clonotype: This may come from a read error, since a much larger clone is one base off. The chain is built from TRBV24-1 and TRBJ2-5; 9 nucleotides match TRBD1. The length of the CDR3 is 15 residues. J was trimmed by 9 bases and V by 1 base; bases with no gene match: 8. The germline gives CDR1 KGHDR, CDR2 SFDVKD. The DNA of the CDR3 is TGTGCCACCAGTGATTTACAGGGGGCAGGCGAGGCCCAGTACTTC. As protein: CATSDLQGAGEAQYF.

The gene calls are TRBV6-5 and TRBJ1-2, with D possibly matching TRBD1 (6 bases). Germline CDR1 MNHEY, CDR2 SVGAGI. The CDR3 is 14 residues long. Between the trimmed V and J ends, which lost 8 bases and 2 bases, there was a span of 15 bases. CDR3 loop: CASRSNRENYGYTF. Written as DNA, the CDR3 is TGTGCCAGCCGGTCGAACAGGGAAAACTATGGCTACACCTTC.